This paragraph covers one TCR beta chain sequence. The CDR3 totals 14 residues. The V end lost 0 bases, the J end lost 3 bases, and 9 bases lay between the germline ends. Germline V gene data show CDR1 as SEHNR and CDR2 as FQNEAQ (reference sequence). This specimen comes from a study of OX40 agonist ivuxolimab in advanced cancers. Profiling relied on immunoSEQ multiplex PCR, and the TCRdb table lists in-frame clones only, not all of them. The table has some 78,000 clones, around 83% seen once. This clonotype was obtained from an adult with an advanced solid tumor such as melanoma, head and neck, liver or kidney cancer. V and J are TRBV7-9 and TRBJ2-7; D remains ambiguous. The sample in question was CD4+ or CD8+ T cells sorted from blood, obtained in a trial of the OX40 agonist ivuxolimab. The CDR3 loop is CASSLASTSYEQYF. CDR3 DNA: TGTGCCAGCAGCTTAGCTTCTACCAGCTACGAGCAGTACTTC.